This T cell receptor beta chain was captured in a study of T cell responses to AZD1222 COVID-19 vaccine. Sequencing was performed with immunoSEQ multiplex PCR; in TCRdb, only in-frame clones are kept and a portion is missing. The sample holds 110,000 to 150,000 clones, about 92% seen once. CDR3 length: 16 residues. Germline values: CDR1 MGHRA, CDR2 YSYEKL. V lost 3 bases and J 3 bases, leaving 17 bases between the germline ends. The chain uses TRBV4-1 and TRBJ1-1; D gene unclear. Sample: peripheral blood, taken on day 0 of AZD1222 vaccination. This sequence was found in an adult in good health. This CDR3 reads CASSHVAGSVDTEAFF. CDR3 nucleotide sequence: TGCGCCAGCAGCCATGTGGCGGGGTCAGTAGACACTGAAGCTTTCTTT.